Listed below are T cell receptor beta chains from one sample, sequenced in a study of breast tumors, draining lymph nodes, adjacent tissues. One entry per CDR3 protein, called by TCRdb with MiXCR from the multiplex PCR reads. The profile shows 90,000 to 120,000 distinct CDR3 sequences, over 20% of them singletons. The material sequenced was axillary lymph node tissue. All receptors come from a female donor with breast cancer. Some clones in this sample may be carry-over from other donors' samples. CDR3s leave out the opening cysteine and the closing phenylalanine or tryptophan.

j_gene,v_gene,CDR3aa
TRBJ1-2,TRBV2,ASSDGQYGYT
TRBJ2-7,TRBV5-5,ASSLETSGAYEQY
TRBJ1-4,TRBV7-8,ASSLEDRIGKLF
TRBJ1-3,TRBV20-1,SARVGGLVGNTIY
TRBJ2-6,TRBV4-2,ASSQDVGSGANVLT
TRBJ2-5,TRBV14,ASSQVMTGWRETQY
TRBJ2-5,TRBV3-1,ASSQGGEGGETQY
TRBJ2-7,TRBV6-6,ASSPTLSSYEQY
TRBJ1-3,TRBV9,ASSVLGSGNTIY
TRBJ1-5,TRBV20-1,SASRGNGQPQH
TRBJ1-2,TRBV29-1,SVDSAAGESYGYT
TRBJ2-2,TRBV10-3,ASAGTDANTGELF
TRBJ2-5,TRBV24-1,ATSDPGTAETQY
TRBJ2-5,TRBV2,ASSDAGETQY
TRBJ2-2,TRBV7-9,ASSLVGAGELF
TRBJ1-5,TRBV19,ASSTRGRQPQH
TRBJ2-7,TRBV28,ASSPPGGPSGEQY
TRBJ2-1,TRBV27,ASSLIPASYNEQF
TRBJ2-6,TRBV5-4,ASRGTGGSGANVLT
TRBJ2-7,TRBV29-1,SVGGPSYEQY
TRBJ1-2,TRBV2,ATWTGPNGYT
TRBJ2-1,TRBV7-2,ASSDTSGGVGRSYNEQF
TRBJ2-7,TRBV27,ASSSQRENYEQY
TRBJ1-4,TRBV10-3,AISDPDRGEKLF
TRBJ1-5,TRBV15,ATSRTTRSNQPQH
TRBJ2-7,TRBV6-6,ASSRGGAEQY
TRBJ1-2,TRBV6-1,ASRPSGTPYGYT
TRBJ1-2,TRBV6-1,ASRIIYSNGYT